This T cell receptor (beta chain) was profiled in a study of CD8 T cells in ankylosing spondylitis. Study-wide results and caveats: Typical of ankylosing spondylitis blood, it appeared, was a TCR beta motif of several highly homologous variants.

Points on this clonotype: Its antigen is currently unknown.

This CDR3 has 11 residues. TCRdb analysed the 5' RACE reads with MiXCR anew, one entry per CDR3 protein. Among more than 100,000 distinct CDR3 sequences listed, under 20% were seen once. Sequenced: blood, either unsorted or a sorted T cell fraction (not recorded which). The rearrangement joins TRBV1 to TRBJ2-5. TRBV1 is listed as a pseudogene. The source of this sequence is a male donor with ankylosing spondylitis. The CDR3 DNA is TGCACCAGGACTGAACAAGAGACCCAGTACTTC. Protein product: CTRTEQETQYF.